This entry lists 9 T cell receptor beta chains sequenced from one sample in a study of T cell repertoires in cytomegalovirus infection. Via MiXCR, TCRdb re-called the reads, giving one row per CDR3 protein. Seen here are 450,000 to 550,000 distinct CDR3 sequences, 15% to 20% observed once, and the top ten hold 20% to 30%. The sample comprised CD8+ T cells from PBMCs. The receptors originated from a human donor in good health (CMV status not recorded). Some clones in this sample may be carry-over from other donors' samples.

The rearrangement links TRBV27 to TRBJ2-7, with a tentative D call TRBD2 (6 bases). CDR3 length: 12 residues. V lost 4 bases, J lost 7 bases, and 11 bases lay in between. CDR1 MNHEY and CDR2 SMNVEV come from the germline V gene (reference sequence). The CDR3 DNA sequence: TGTGCCAGCAGTTCCTCGGGGAGGGAGCAGTACTTC. Translation gives CASSSSGREQYF.

This clonotype was detected a few times. The chain couples TRBV4-1 to TRBJ1-3, with 10 bases that match TRBD1. This CDR3 is built from 15 residues. CDR1 is MGHRA, CDR2 YSYEKL, per germline. Trimming took 5 bases from V and 0 from J; bases not matched to a gene: 1. The CDR3 bases are TGCGCCAGCAGCGACAGGGGGCCCTCTGGAAACACCATATATTTT. Encoded protein: CASSDRGPSGNTIYF.

This clonotype has just a few counts. The J gene is TRBJ2-7, the V gene TRBV9; no firm D call. Trimming took off 4 bases at V and 3 bases at J, with 11 bases between the two ends. The germline V gene has CDR1 SGDLS and CDR2 YYNGEE. The CDR3 spans 13 residues. DNA of the CDR3: TGTGCCAGCAGCAGTGGGGAAAACTACGAGCAGTACTTC. As protein: CASSSGENYEQYF.

The chain uses TRBV12-5 and TRBJ1-1; D not resolved. This CDR3 is built from 12 residues. V lost 7 bases and J 7 bases, leaving 13 bases between the germline ends. Per the germline V gene, CDR1 is LGHNT and CDR2 is FRNRAP. The CDR3 bases are TGTGCTAGTGCAAACGGACGGCTTGAAGCTTTCTTT. Translating gives CASANGRLEAFF. The full variable domain, with the rest looked up from reference TRBV12-5 and TRBJ1-1, is DARVTQTPRHKVTEMGQEVTMRCQPILGHNTVFWYRQTMMQGLELLAYFRNRAPLDDSGMPKDRFSAEMPDATLATLKIQPSEPRDSAVYFCASANGRLEAFFGQGTRLTVV.

In this sample, this clonotype turned up once. This chain links TRBV20-1 with TRBJ1-2, with D hard to call. This CDR3 spans 15 amino acids. Per the germline V gene, CDR1 is DFQATT and CDR2 is SNEGSKA (reference sequence). Trimming left V 3 bases short and J 7 bases short, with 21 bases between. The CDR3 DNA follows: TGCAGTGCTAGCCACTCGTCGGCTTCGTCTCTTGGCTACACCTTC. Amino acid sequence: CSASHSSASSLGYTF.

This clonotype was found a few times. This chain joins TRBV19 and TRBJ1-1, with TRBD1 matching over 7 bases. The junction had 5 bases not matched to a gene; V was cut back by 5 bases and J by 5 bases. The germline CDR1 and CDR2 sequences are LNHDA and SQIVND (reference sequence). The CDR3 runs to 13 residues. CDR3 nucleotide sequence: TGTGCCAGTAGTGAGAGGGGGCTGACTGAAGCTTTCTTT. Protein product: CASSERGLTEAFF.

V gene TRBV2 combines with J gene TRBJ2-1; D is possibly TRBD2 (6 bases). Trimming stripped 2 bases from V and 8 bases from J, with 13 bases between. CDR3 length: 14 amino acids. Germline CDR1 SNHLY, CDR2 FYNNEI. CDR3 nucleotides: TGTGCCAGCAGTGAACTGGGCGGGGCGGATGAGCAGTTCTTC. Amino acids: CASSELGGADEQFF.

This clonotype was seen only once. This rearrangement joins TRBV14 to TRBJ2-5, with TRBD1 matching 8 bases. The germline V gene encodes CDR1 SGHDN and CDR2 FVKESK. This CDR3 has 17 residues. Trimming removed 4 bases from V and 2 bases from J; junction bases left unmatched: 12. The CDR3 here is CASSPRDRWSLQETQYF. DNA of the CDR3: TGTGCCAGCAGCCCACGGGACAGGTGGAGCCTTCAAGAGACCCAGTACTTC.

This clonotype was counted at least ten times. The J gene is TRBJ1-2, the V gene TRBV7-6, with a possible D match to TRBD1 (5 bases). This CDR3 has 13 residues. Trimming removed 1 base at V and 6 bases at J, with 9 bases between. Germline values: CDR1 SGHVS, CDR2 FNYEAQ. CDR3: CASSLGGADGYTF. Here the CDR3 DNA reads TGTGCCAGCAGCTTAGGCGGGGCAGATGGCTACACCTTC. The whole variable domain, filled in from reference TRBV7-6 and TRBJ1-2, reads GAGVSQSPRYKVTKRGQDVALRCDPISGHVSLYWYRQALGQGPEFLTYFNYEAQQDKSGLPNDRFSAERPEGSISTLTIQRTEQRDSAMYRCASSLGGADGYTFGSGTRLTVV.